This T cell receptor beta chain was obtained from a study of graft-versus-host responses after intestinal transplantation. Overall study: Each recipient received anti-thymocyte globulin induction, then tacrolimus and steroids for about 3 years. Findings and limits, study-wide: Recipient marrow contained GvH clones, some of which appeared first in ileum or blood. An association linked early post-transplant HvG declines with peak circulating GvH clone levels.

The repertoire was sequenced with immunoSEQ multiplex PCR; TCRdb's copy has only in-frame clones and lacks some. The data hold some 14,000 clones, with roughly two fifths observed a single time. This clone was counted only a few times. Plating combined roughly 200,000 CFSE-labeled responder cells with roughly 200,000 irradiated, violet-dye-labeled stimulator cells. Trimming left V 0 bases short and J 3 bases short, with 12 bases between. Germline assignment: CDR1 SNHLY and CDR2 FYNNEI. The CDR3 has 15 amino acids. This clonotype originated in a human patient who received an intestinal transplant. The starting material was alloreactive CD8+ T cells from a mixed lymphocyte reaction culture, obtained before intestinal transplant. Documented subset: CFSE-low proliferating T cells sorted from approximately six-day pre-transplant mixed lymphocyte reaction (GvH or HvG direction). This chain connects TRBV2 to TRBJ2-7; weak D call: TRBD1 (6 bases). As DNA, the CDR3 is TGTGCCAGCAGTGAAGCGACAGGCCAATACTACGAGCAGTACTTC. Residues: CASSEATGQYYEQYF.